The 20 T cell receptor beta chains reported below all come from one sample, sequenced in a study of early T cells in non-severe SARS-CoV-2 infection (dated by TCRdb to the early 2020s). Receptor amplification or capture employed 5' RACE. The data were produced on a NextSeq 500. TCRdb applied fastp at Q25 and MiXCR to the public reads, then kept only in-frame beta chains. All rows with the same CDR3 protein become a single entry with the most common DNA and genes. This sample is represented by around 82,000 distinct CDR3 sequences; roughly 12% of them were singletons. The leading ten clones occupy 4.7% of the sample. Sequenced input: whole blood. The receptors were sampled from an adult who was a healthcare worker with PCR-confirmed SARS-CoV-2 infection or an uninfected control (not recorded which).

This clonotype was picked up many times. V gene TRBV7-9 combines with J gene TRBJ2-3; D is unresolved. The ends were cut back, 4 bases at V and 9 bases at J, with 11 bases in the middle. The CDR3 runs to 12 residues. Germline CDR1 SEHNR, CDR2 FQNEAQ (reference sequence). CDR3 region: CASSSSLGTQYF. The CDR3, as DNA: TGTGCCAGCAGCTCTTCCTTGGGAACGCAGTATTTT.

This clonotype was detected many times. This chain uses TRBV7-9 with TRBJ2-5; 12 bases line up with TRBD2. The trim removed 6 bases at V and 1 base at J, leaving 3 bases unmatched. This CDR3 is 15 amino acids long. Germline CDR1 and CDR2: SEHNR and FQNEAQ (reference sequence). The CDR3, as DNA: TGTGCCAGCAGACGGACTAGCGGGGTCCAAGAGACCCAGTACTTC. This codes for CASRRTSGVQETQYF. Using reference TRBV7-9 and TRBJ2-5 for the parts outside the CDR3, the full variable domain is DTGVSQNPRHKITKRGQNVTFRCDPISEHNRLYWYRQTLGQGPEFLTYFQNEAQLEKSRLLSDRFSAERPKGSFSTLEIQRTEQGDSAMYLCASRRTSGVQETQYFGPGTRLLVL.

This clonotype has only a few counts. The V and J genes are TRBV2 and TRBJ1-1; D might be TRBD1 (5 bases). Germline values: CDR1 SNHLY, CDR2 FYNNEI. The CDR3 totals 13 residues. The V end lost 6 bases, the J end lost 0 bases, and 8 bases lay between the germline ends. CDR3 sequence (DNA): TGTGCCAGCAGGATGACAGTGAACACTGAAGCTTTCTTT. This gives the protein CASRMTVNTEAFF.

This clonotype came up many times. The chain is built from TRBV7-8 and TRBJ1-6, with D possibly matching TRBD1 (6 bases). CDR1 and CDR2 from the germline V gene are SGHVS and FQNEAQ. Trimming shortened V by 3 bases and J by 10 bases, and 28 bases separated the two germline ends. The CDR3 runs 19 residues. The DNA of the CDR3 is TGTGCCAGCAGCTTGCTTAGGGTTACAGGGTTTGGCACAAGGTCACCCCTCCACTTT. Protein: CASSLLRVTGFGTRSPLHF. Full variable domain (missing parts from reference TRBV7-8 and TRBJ1-6): GAGVSQSPRYKVAKRGQDVALRCDPISGHVSLFWYQQALGQGPEFLTYFQNEAQLDKSGLPSDRFFAERPEGSVSTLKIQRTQQEDSAVYLCASSLLRVTGFGTRSPLHFGNGTRLTVT.

Ten or more counts support this clonotype. V is TRBV12-5 and J is TRBJ2-7, with 7 bases identical to TRBD1. This CDR3 region has 14 residues. With V trimmed by 7 bases and J by 6 bases, 12 bases remained unmatched. CDR1 and CDR2 from the germline V gene are LGHNT and FRNRAP. This chain's CDR3 is CASALRGQLPEQYF. In DNA form, the CDR3 reads TGTGCTAGTGCACTCCGGGGACAGCTACCCGAGCAGTACTTC.

This clonotype appeared a few times. V and J are TRBV7-3 and TRBJ1-1, with D perhaps matching TRBD1 (6 bases). Germline values: CDR1 SGHTA, CDR2 FQGTGA. Trimming removed 0 bases from V and 7 bases from J, with 9 bases in between. This CDR3 has 13 residues. The CDR3 reads CASSLTIGGEAFF. The CDR3 nucleotides read TGTGCCAGCAGCTTAACGATAGGGGGTGAAGCTTTCTTT.

The chain joins TRBV6-2 or TRBV6-3 to TRBJ2-5; tentatively, D is TRBD2 (5 bases). There are 15 residues in the CDR3. Germline CDR1 and CDR2: MNHEY and SVGEGT. Between the trimmed V and J ends, which lost 0 bases and 5 bases, there was a span of 13 bases. The CDR3 region has the DNA TGTGCCAGCAGTTACTCCGGGGATGTGGCGGAGACCCAGTACTTC. Translating gives CASSYSGDVAETQYF.

This chain links TRBV20-1 with TRBJ2-3; D unclear. This CDR3 has 14 amino acids. Trimming cost V 3 bases and J 0 bases, with 10 bases left between them. CDR1 is DFQATT, CDR2 SNEGSKA, per germline (reference sequence). CDR3 amino acids: CSARVVASTDTQYF. The CDR3 coding sequence is TGCAGTGCTAGGGTAGTCGCTAGCACAGATACGCAGTATTTT.

V is TRBV7-2 and J is TRBJ2-7, with D unclear. Looked up from germline, CDR1 is SGHTA and CDR2 is FQGNSA. The CDR3 totals 12 residues. Between the trimmed V and J ends, which lost 1 base and 7 bases, there was a span of 8 bases. The CDR3 reads CASSLEGWEQYF. The CDR3, as DNA: TGTGCCAGCAGCTTAGAAGGCTGGGAGCAGTACTTC.

The genes are TRBV19 and TRBJ2-1; possibly TRBD1 for D (6 bases). The CDR3 contains 15 residues. The V gene's germline CDR1 is LNHDA and CDR2 SQIVND (reference sequence). V lost 6 bases and J lost 0, with 12 bases in between. DNA of the CDR3: TGTGCCAGTAGCGTTGACAGGAGCTCCTACAATGAGCAGTTCTTC. Amino acid sequence: CASSVDRSSYNEQFF.

This clonotype has just a few counts. This chain connects TRBV6-1 to TRBJ1-3, with a tentative D call TRBD1 (6 bases). This CDR3 has 15 amino acids. Germline V gene data show CDR1 as MNHNS and CDR2 as SASEGT. V lost 0 bases, J lost 2 bases, and 8 bases lay in between. CDR3 DNA sequence: TGTGCCAGCAGTGAAGCCAGGGGCCCTGGAAACACCATATATTTT. Its translation is CASSEARGPGNTIYF.

The rearrangement links TRBV9 to TRBJ2-1, with D possibly being TRBD1 or TRBD2 (5 bases each). The CDR3 is made up of 15 amino acids. Germline CDR1 is SGDLS and CDR2 is YYNGEE. Trimming took 2 bases from V and 4 from J, leaving 13 bases between them. DNA for the CDR3: TGTGCCAGCAGCGTTTACCGGGACGGATACAATGAGCAGTTCTTC. Residues: CASSVYRDGYNEQFF.

V gene TRBV7-2 combines with J gene TRBJ1-4; possible D gene TRBD1, 5 bases. The CDR3 has 17 amino acids. Germline V gives CDR1 SGHTA, CDR2 FQGNSA. Trimming shortened V by 5 bases and J by 8 bases, and 24 bases separated the two germline ends. As DNA, the CDR3 is TGTGCCAGCAGCCCCTCAATCGGGGGACTAGGGCGCGAAAAACTGTTTTTT. Amino acids: CASSPSIGGLGREKLFF.

This clonotype was seen ten or more times. The chain is built from TRBV10-3 and TRBJ2-5, with D perhaps TRBD1 (5 bases). The length of the CDR3 is 12 residues. CDR1 ENHRY and CDR2 SYGVKD come from the germline V gene. V lost 8 bases to trimming and J lost 0 bases, with 7 bases between them. CDR3 amino acids: CAIAGNQETQYF. The CDR3 DNA follows: TGTGCCATCGCAGGGAACCAAGAGACCCAGTACTTC.

The gene calls are TRBV20-1 and TRBJ2-1; 8 nucleotides align to TRBD1. This CDR3 spans 15 amino acids. V lost 5 bases and J lost 8; bases outside the gene matches: 14. Germline V gene sequence: CDR1 DFQATT, CDR2 SNEGSKA (reference sequence). The CDR3 DNA follows: TGCAGTGCTCCACCTCCCGGGACAGGCCCCGATGAGCAGTTCTTC. Residues: CSAPPPGTGPDEQFF.

This clonotype was recorded a few times. This sequence joins TRBV12-3 or TRBV12-4 and TRBJ2-1, with TRBD1 matching over 8 bases. Trimming at V came to 2 bases and at J to 8 bases, leaving 8 bases not matched to a gene. The length of the CDR3 is 15 residues. The chain's CDR3 is CASSLSDRESHEQFF. The DNA for the CDR3 is TGTGCCAGCAGTTTATCGGACAGGGAGTCCCATGAGCAGTTCTTC.

This clonotype appeared many times. V is TRBV20-1 and J is TRBJ1-1; D perhaps matches TRBD1 (6 bases). Germline-derived CDR1 and CDR2 are DFQATT and SNEGSKA (reference sequence). This CDR3 spans 13 amino acids. Deletions cut 1 base from V and 5 bases from J, with 11 bases between. The CDR3 bases are TGCAGTGCTAGAGGACAGGAGGGAACTGAAGCTTTCTTT. Translation: CSARGQEGTEAFF.

This clonotype was seen ten or more times. This chain connects TRBV4-1 to TRBJ1-6, with D possibly being TRBD1 (6 bases). CDR1 MGHRA and CDR2 YSYEKL come from the germline V gene. This CDR3 has 16 residues. V shed 0 bases and J shed 4 bases, with 10 bases lying between them. The CDR3 DNA follows: TGCGCCAGCAGCCAAGATCCGGGGGCGTATAATTCACCCCTCCACTTT. This translates into CASSQDPGAYNSPLHF.

This clonotype has just a few counts. This rearrangement joins TRBV3-1 to TRBJ1-2; no clear D gene. CDR1 and CDR2 from the germline V gene are LGHDT and YNNKEL (reference sequence). V was pared by 0 bases and J by 4 bases, with 12 bases between. The CDR3 has 15 residues. CDR3 residues: CASSQDRGRVYGYTF. The CDR3 region has the DNA TGTGCCAGCAGCCAAGATAGAGGACGCGTCTATGGCTACACCTTC. The full variable domain, with the rest looked up from reference TRBV3-1 and TRBJ1-2, is DTAVSQTPKYLVTQMGNDKSIKCEQNLGHDTMYWYKQDSKKFLKIMFSYNNKELIINETVPNRFSPKSPDKAHLNLHINSLELGDSAVYFCASSQDRGRVYGYTFGSGTRLTVV.

The V gene is TRBV7-2, the J gene TRBJ2-4; unclear D gene. The CDR3 consists of 15 residues. Germline CDR1 reads SGHTA; CDR2 reads FQGNSA. The V and J ends lost 5 bases and 0 bases respectively, with 11 bases between them. The CDR3: CASSPLHLAKNIQYF. The CDR3 DNA is TGTGCCAGCAGCCCTCTCCACCTAGCCAAAAACATTCAGTACTTC.